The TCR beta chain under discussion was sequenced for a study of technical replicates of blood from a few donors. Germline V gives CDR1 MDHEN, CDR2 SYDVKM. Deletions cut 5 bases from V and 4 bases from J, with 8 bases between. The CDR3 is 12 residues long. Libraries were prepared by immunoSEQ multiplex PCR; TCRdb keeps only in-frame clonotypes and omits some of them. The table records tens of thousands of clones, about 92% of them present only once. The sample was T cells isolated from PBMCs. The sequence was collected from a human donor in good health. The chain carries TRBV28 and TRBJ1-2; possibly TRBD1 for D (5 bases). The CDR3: CASSKDIYGYTF. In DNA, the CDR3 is TGTGCCAGCAGTAAGGACATCTATGGCTACACCTTC.